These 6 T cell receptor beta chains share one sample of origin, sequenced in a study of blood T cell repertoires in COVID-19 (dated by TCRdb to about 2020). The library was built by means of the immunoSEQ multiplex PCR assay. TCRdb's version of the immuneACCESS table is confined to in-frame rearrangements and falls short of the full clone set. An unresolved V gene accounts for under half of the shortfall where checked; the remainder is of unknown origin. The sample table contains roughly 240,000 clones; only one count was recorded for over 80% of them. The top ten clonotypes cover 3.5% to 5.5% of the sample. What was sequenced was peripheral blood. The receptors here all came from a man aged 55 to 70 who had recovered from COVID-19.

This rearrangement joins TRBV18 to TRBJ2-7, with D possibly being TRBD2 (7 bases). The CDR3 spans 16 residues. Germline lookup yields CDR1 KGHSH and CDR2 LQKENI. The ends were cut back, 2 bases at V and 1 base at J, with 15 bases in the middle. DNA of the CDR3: TGTGCCAGCTCACCAACGGCGGGGGCGGGGTCCTACGAGCAGTACTTC. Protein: CASSPTAGAGSYEQYF.

This CDR3 reads CASSSGGAGYTF. The DNA of the CDR3 is TGTGCCAGCAGTTCAGGGGGAGCTGGCTACACCTTC. The chain joins TRBV28 to TRBJ1-2; 7 positions agree with TRBD1. The CDR3 covers 12 residues. The germline gives CDR1 MDHEN, CDR2 SYDVKM. The trim removed 4 bases at V and 7 bases at J, leaving 3 bases unmatched.

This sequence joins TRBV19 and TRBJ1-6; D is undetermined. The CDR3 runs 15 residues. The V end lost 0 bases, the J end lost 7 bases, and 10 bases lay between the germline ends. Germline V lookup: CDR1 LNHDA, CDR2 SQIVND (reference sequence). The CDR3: CASSIDAGKNSPLHF. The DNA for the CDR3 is TGTGCCAGTAGTATAGACGCGGGGAAGAATTCACCCCTCCACTTT.

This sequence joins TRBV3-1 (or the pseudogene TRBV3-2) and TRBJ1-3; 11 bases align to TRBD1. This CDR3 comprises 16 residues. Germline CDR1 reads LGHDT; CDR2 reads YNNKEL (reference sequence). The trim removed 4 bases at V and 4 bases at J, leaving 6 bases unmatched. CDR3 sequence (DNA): TGTGCCAGCAGCCGGGCCGGGACAGGGGGGGGAAACACCATATATTTT. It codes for CASSRAGTGGGNTIYF.

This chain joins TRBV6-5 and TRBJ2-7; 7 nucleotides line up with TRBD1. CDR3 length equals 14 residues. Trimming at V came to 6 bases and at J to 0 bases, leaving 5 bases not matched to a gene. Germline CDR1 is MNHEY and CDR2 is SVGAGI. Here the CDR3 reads CASSWTGRSYEQYF. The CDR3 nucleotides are TGTGCCAGCAGCTGGACAGGCCGCTCCTACGAGCAGTACTTC.

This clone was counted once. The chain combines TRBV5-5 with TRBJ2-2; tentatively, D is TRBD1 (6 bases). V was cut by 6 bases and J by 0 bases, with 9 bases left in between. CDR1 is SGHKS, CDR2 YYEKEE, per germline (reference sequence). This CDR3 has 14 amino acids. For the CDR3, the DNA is TGTGCCAGCAAGGACAGACCGAACACCGGGGAGCTGTTTTTT. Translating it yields CASKDRPNTGELFF.